This T cell receptor beta chain was identified in a study of OX40 agonist ivuxolimab in advanced cancers. Turning to the study itself: Participants averaged approximately 60 years of age (range about 23 to 80) and were 82.7% male.

This CDR3 is 14 amino acids long. With V trimmed by 5 bases and J by 2 bases, 3 bases remained unmatched. Per the germline V gene, CDR1 is ENHRY and CDR2 is SYGVKD. As to this clone: Its specificity is unknown. Different DNA sequences within this sample yield the same CDR3.

Study-wide points: Partial responders treated at 0.1-3.0 mg/kg exhibited clonal expansion among the lowest measured. Both CD4+ and CD8+ T cell populations in blood had undergone clonal expansion by week 6 at 0.1 to 3.0 mg/kg.

The table came from immunoSEQ multiplex PCR; TCRdb's copy has only in-frame clones and leaves some out. The data hold tens of thousands of clones, with roughly 89% observed a single time. Sequences were derived from CD4+ or CD8+ T cells sorted from blood, sampled in a trial of the OX40 agonist ivuxolimab. This chain connects TRBV10-3 to TRBJ1-2; 9 nucleotides align to TRBD1. The receptor was isolated from an adult with an advanced solid tumor such as melanoma, head and neck, liver or kidney cancer. The CDR3 region is CAISPGTGNYGYTF. The DNA of the CDR3 is TGTGCCATCAGTCCCGGGACAGGGAACTATGGCTACACCTTC.